This TCR beta chain derives from a study of human T cells and chemical hapten exposure. Study context: Doses of diphenylcyclopropenone went to the patients' scalps weekly throughout the roughly 23-week study.

This CDR3 is 14 amino acids long. CDR1 is MNHNY, CDR2 SVGAGI, per germline (reference sequence). The V end was cut by 8 bases, the J end by 0 bases, with 14 bases between. Individual cDNA molecules in this library carried unique molecular identifiers. TCRdb itself ran the RACE reads through MiXCR, one entry per CDR3 protein. The sample shows 300,000 to 400,000 distinct CDR3 sequences, roughly 4.6% of them seen only once. Time point indicated: pre-sensitization, week 0. Treatment of the sample: therapeutic diphenylcyclopropenone sensitization with weekly scalp DPC. The table lists this clonotype with many counts.

Sequenced here: whole blood, sampled in connection with sensitization to the hapten diphenylcyclopropenone (DPC). This receptor was identified in a woman aged 45-59 years with alopecia areata. Some clones in this sample may be carry-over from other donors' samples. The gene calls are TRBV6-6 and TRBJ2-7, with D unresolved. The CDR3 DNA reads as TGTGCCAGCCTTGAAGGCTCGCGCTCCTACGAGCAGTACTTC. Translating it yields CASLEGSRSYEQYF.